This T cell receptor (beta chain) was identified in a study of OX40 agonist ivuxolimab in advanced cancers. Study at large: Partial responses were achieved by three patients, of whom one had hepatocellular carcinoma and two had cutaneous melanoma.

This CDR3 has 15 amino acids. Germline loops: CDR1 SGHVT, CDR2 SQSDAQ. With V trimmed by 5 bases and J by 2 bases, 8 bases remained unmatched. Findings of the study overall: What antigens the expanded peripheral T cells recognized was never established. CD8+ T cells were the subset that, on average, had more expanded clones than CD4+.

About this clone itself: What it binds is not known.

TCRdb's copy holds only in-frame clones and misses some; the assay was immunoSEQ multiplex PCR. The repertoire holds about 25,000 clones, with 85% as singletons. Sequences were derived from CD4+ or CD8+ T cells sorted from blood, sampled in a trial of the OX40 agonist ivuxolimab. This sequence joins TRBV7-4 and TRBJ2-7; TRBD2 agrees at 8 bases. The receptor was derived from an adult with an advanced solid tumor such as melanoma, head and neck, liver or kidney cancer. The CDR3 DNA reads TGTGCCAGCAGCCCAGTCGTGCGGGGGGCCTACGAGCAGTACTTC. Translation gives CASSPVVRGAYEQYF.